This T cell receptor (beta chain) was observed in a study of shared clonotypes between healthy human individuals. The study's findings and limits: Deeper or shallower sequencing was expected to change how clonotypes are shared among donors. A generally larger estimated richness was seen in naive subsets than in memory subsets.

This clone came up a few times. No antigen is known for it. CDR3 length equals 15 residues. V lost 5 bases, J lost 2 bases, and 8 bases stayed unmatched. Looked up from germline, CDR1 is MDHEN and CDR2 is SYDVKM. Data came from immunoSEQ multiplex PCR; TCRdb stores just in-frame clones and leaves some out. The table records about 1.1 million clones, around 78% of them present only once. This rearrangement joins TRBV28 to TRBJ2-7, with TRBD2 matching 8 bases. The sample consisted of memory CD4+ T cells from PBMCs. Subset reported: CD45RA-negative fraction. The sequence came from a man younger than 35 in good health. Some clones in this sample may be carry-over from other donors' samples. The CDR3 protein is CASSGMSGRPYEQYF. The CDR3 DNA sequence: TGTGCCAGCAGTGGGATGAGCGGGAGACCCTACGAGCAGTACTTC.